This is a list of T cell receptor beta chains from one sample in a study of blood T cells in healthy people across ages. TCRdb reanalysed the 5' RACE reads using MiXCR and keeps one entry per CDR3 protein. The sample lists around 1.7 million distinct CDR3 sequences, under 30% occurring once. Sequencing was done on a sample of blood. The receptors here all came from a woman aged 25 to 39 in good health. CDR3s include the opening cysteine and the closing phenylalanine or tryptophan. Each record gives: V gene, J gene, CDR3 protein.

TRBV5-5	TRBJ1-1	CASNSQGSPSMNTEAFF
TRBV7-9	TRBJ1-2	CASSSDGVRSGYTF
TRBV28	TRBJ1-4	CASSSARINEKLFF
TRBV12-3/TRBV12-4	TRBJ2-1	CANSLHGGSYNEQFF
TRBV19	TRBJ1-6	CASSAGQGSPLHF
TRBV20-1	TRBJ2-7	CSAGRDKTSGYEQYF
TRBV11-2	TRBJ2-1	CATRVANEQFF
TRBV2	TRBJ1-2	CASSEEPIGNSYGYTF
TRBV9	TRBJ2-3	CASSVATGSGSGDTQYF
TRBV5-1	TRBJ1-2	CASSLGPSGTQTWGYTF